One sample yielded the 15 T cell receptor beta chains listed below, sequenced in a study of blood T cell repertoires in COVID-19. The repertoire was sequenced with immunoSEQ multiplex PCR; TCRdb's copy has only in-frame clones and lacks some. The repertoire holds approximately 89,000 clones, with about 74% as singletons. Sequenced input: peripheral blood. These receptors originate from a human donor in a cohort sampled during active COVID-19.

The V call is TRBV19, the J call TRBJ1-2; D might be TRBD1 (5 bases). CDR1 and CDR2 from the germline V gene are LNHDA and SQIVND (reference sequence). This CDR3 contains 11 residues. V lost 9 bases, J lost 2 bases, and 7 bases lay in between. CDR3 protein: CASRVNYGYTF. The CDR3 region has the DNA TGTGCCAGCAGGGTAAACTATGGCTACACCTTC. Full variable domain (remainder filled in from reference TRBV19 and TRBJ1-2): DGGITQSPKYLFRKEGQNVTLSCEQNLNHDAMYWYRQDPGQGLRLIYYSQIVNDFQKGDIAEGYSVSREKKESFPLTVTSAQKNPTAFYLCASRVNYGYTFGSGTRLTVV.

The chain is built from TRBV4-3 and TRBJ1-2; D is perhaps TRBD1 (5 bases). Trimming cost V 0 bases and J 1 base, with 12 bases left between them. Germline loops: CDR1 LGHNA, CDR2 YSLEER. This CDR3 has 16 residues. The CDR3 loop is CASSQDDRQINYGYTF. As DNA, the CDR3 is TGCGCCAGCAGCCAAGACGATCGACAGATTAACTATGGCTACACCTTC.

A remark on this clone: Other nucleotide sequences from this sample produce the same CDR3. The chain employs TRBV7-2 and TRBJ1-2; 8 bases match TRBD1. Unmatched junction bases numbered 2, after V lost 1 base and J lost 4 bases. This CDR3 comprises 14 residues. Germline loops: CDR1 SGHTA, CDR2 FQGNSA. CDR3 protein: CASSLGTGSYGYTF. CDR3 bases: TGTGCCAGCAGCTTAGGGACAGGGTCCTATGGCTACACCTTC.

At least ten counts were recorded for this clone. The genes are TRBV20-1 and TRBJ2-7; TRBD2 agrees at 9 bases. There are 14 residues in the CDR3. Germline V gene data show CDR1 as DFQATT and CDR2 as SNEGSKA (reference sequence). With V trimmed by 3 bases and J by 9 bases, 12 bases remained unmatched. DNA of the CDR3: TGCAGTGCTAGTTCGTCTAGCGGGACAAAGGTGCAGTACTTC. As protein: CSASSSSGTKVQYF.

The chain uses TRBV15 and TRBJ1-1; D remains unclear. This CDR3 comprises 17 residues. Germline CDR1 reads LNHNV; CDR2 reads YYDKDF (reference sequence). V lost 0 bases, J lost 1 base, and 15 bases lay in between. This chain's CDR3 is CATSRDITTEGNTEAFF. The CDR3 DNA reads as TGTGCCACCAGCAGAGATATAACGACCGAGGGGAACACTGAAGCTTTCTTT.

The chain combines TRBV5-1 with TRBJ2-2, with D possibly matching TRBD1 (5 bases). The CDR3 totals 15 residues. Trimming took off 2 bases at V and 3 bases at J, with 11 bases between the two ends. CDR1 SGHRS and CDR2 YFSETQ come from the germline V gene. In DNA form, the CDR3 reads TGCGCCAGCAGCTTAGCAGGGAAGGACACCGGGGAGCTGTTTTTT. Residues: CASSLAGKDTGELFF.

This chain links TRBV28 with TRBJ2-5; TRBD2 might be the D (5 bases). Germline CDR1 reads MDHEN; CDR2 reads SYDVKM. V was clipped by 3 bases and J by 7 bases, with 12 bases between them. The CDR3 runs to 13 residues. The CDR3 spells CASSFVGSWTQYF. The CDR3 bases are TGTGCCAGCAGTTTTGTGGGGAGTTGGACCCAGTACTTC.

This chain uses TRBV29-1 with TRBJ2-1, with D perhaps matching TRBD2 (5 bases). This CDR3 contains 14 residues. V lost 7 bases to trimming and J lost 0 bases, with 13 bases between them. The V gene's germline CDR1 is SQVTM and CDR2 ANQGSEA. The CDR3 here is CSAPRESSYNEQFF. CDR3 nucleotide sequence: TGCAGCGCCCCGAGGGAAAGCTCCTACAATGAGCAGTTCTTC.

The chain has TRBV23-1 and TRBJ2-5; 10 bases match TRBD1. TRBV23-1 is an ORF for which the function is uncertain. There are 14 residues in the CDR3. J was trimmed by 5 bases and V by 7 bases; bases with no gene match: 7. The CDR3 region has the DNA TGCGCCAGCACCGGACAGGGGGGGGATGAGACCCAGTACTTC. Protein sequence: CASTGQGGDETQYF.

The chain combines TRBV2 with TRBJ2-3; 7 positions agree with TRBD2. This CDR3 region has 17 residues. Per the germline V gene, CDR1 is SNHLY and CDR2 is FYNNEI. The ends lost 7 bases at V and 5 bases at J; junction bases unmatched: 18. The CDR3 DNA reads as TGTGCCAGCAATGGGCATCACGGACTAGTGGATCGAGATACGCAGTATTTT. It yields the protein CASNGHHGLVDRDTQYF.

The chain links TRBV19 to TRBJ1-1; D unresolved. The V end was cut by 2 bases, the J end by 7 bases, with 8 bases between. CDR3 size: 12 residues. Germline CDR1 LNHDA, CDR2 SQIVND (reference sequence). CDR3 protein: CASSISGYEAFF. The CDR3 DNA follows: TGTGCCAGTAGTATAAGCGGATATGAAGCTTTCTTT.

The chain has TRBV27 and TRBJ1-6, with 10 nucleotides matching TRBD1. This CDR3 is built from 15 residues. Germline V gene data show CDR1 as MNHEY and CDR2 as SMNVEV (reference sequence). V shed 5 bases, J shed 7 bases, and the junction held 5 bases outside the gene matches. The CDR3 sequence is CASSLRTGGNSPLHF. CDR3 coding DNA: TGTGCCAGCAGTCTTAGGACAGGGGGAAATTCACCCCTCCACTTT.

This sequence joins TRBV27 and TRBJ2-3; 7 nucleotides align to TRBD2. Germline trimming cut 7 bases from V and 3 bases from J; bases unmatched to any gene: 13. This CDR3 spans 16 amino acids. CDR1 and CDR2 (germline): MNHEY, SMNVEV (reference sequence). The CDR3 DNA sequence: TGTGCCAGCACCTCTTGGGAAGGACTAGGGACAGATACGCAGTATTTT. The encoded protein is CASTSWEGLGTDTQYF.

The V and J genes are TRBV5-1 and TRBJ1-4; 8 bases match TRBD1. Germline V gene lookup returns CDR1 SGHRS and CDR2 YFSETQ. The V and J ends lost 5 bases and 5 bases, in that order; junction bases with no gene match: 5. The CDR3 spans 14 residues. Written as DNA, the CDR3 is TGCGCCAGCAGTCTTAGACAGGGGAATGAAAAACTGTTTTTT. Translated: CASSLRQGNEKLFF. Full variable domain (remainder filled in from reference TRBV5-1 and TRBJ1-4): KAGVTQTPRYLIKTRGQQVTLSCSPISGHRSVSWYQQTPGQGLQFLFEYFSETQRNKGNFPGRFSGRQFSNSRSEMNVSTLELGDSALYLCASSLRQGNEKLFFGSGTQLSVL.

The chain employs TRBV19 and TRBJ2-7; weak D call: TRBD1 (7 bases). Germline CDR1 LNHDA, CDR2 SQIVND (reference sequence). With 3 bases removed from V and 1 base from J, the gap between germline ends came to 13 bases. CDR3 length: 15 residues. CDR3 loop: CASSIGAGQSYEQYF. In DNA form, the CDR3 reads TGTGCCAGTAGTATTGGGGCGGGACAGTCCTACGAGCAGTACTTC. Supplemented by reference TRBV19 and TRBJ2-7, the full variable domain reads DGGITQSPKYLFRKEGQNVTLSCEQNLNHDAMYWYRQDPGQGLRLIYYSQIVNDFQKGDIAEGYSVSREKKESFPLTVTSAQKNPTAFYLCASSIGAGQSYEQYFGPGTRLTVT.